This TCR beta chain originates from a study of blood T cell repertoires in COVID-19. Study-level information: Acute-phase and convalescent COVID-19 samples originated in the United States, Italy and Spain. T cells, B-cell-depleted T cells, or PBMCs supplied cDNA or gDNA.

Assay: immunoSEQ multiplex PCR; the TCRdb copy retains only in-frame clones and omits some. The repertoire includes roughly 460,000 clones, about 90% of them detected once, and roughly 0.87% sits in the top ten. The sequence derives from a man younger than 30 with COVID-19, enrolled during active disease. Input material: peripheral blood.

DNA for the CDR3: TGTGCCAGCAGTTTTAACAGGGTGAACATTCAGTACTTC. The encoded protein is CASSFNRVNIQYF. The gene calls are TRBV12-3 or TRBV12-4 and TRBJ2-4, with D maybe TRBD1 (6 bases). V gave up 3 bases and J gave up 7 bases, with 10 bases separating them. The CDR3 runs to 13 residues.